This note documents a single T cell receptor (beta chain) sequence. The source material, RNA transcripts, was used to amplify TCR beta CDR3 regions. First-round RT-PCR targeting the TCR CDR3 was performed with the HTBI primer set. TCRdb reprocessed the multiplex PCR reads with MiXCR, giving one entry per CDR3 protein. The sample contains 490,000 or so distinct CDR3 sequences, around a fifth of which appear only once. Ophthalmopathy patients had Clinical Activity Score at least 3, NOSPECS grade at least 4, duration under 3 months. V lost 0 bases to trimming and J lost 4 bases; unmatched junction nucleotides: 12. The CDR3 has 18 residues. These data originate in a study of T cells in Graves' hyperthyroidism and ophthalmopathy. Study-wide background: Blood from the periphery was taken at initial diagnosis, before any treatment.

The receptor comes from a woman in her seventies with Graves' ophthalmopathy. This chain links TRBV6-7 with TRBJ2-7; 10 bases match TRBD2. TRBV6-7 is placed among ORFs of uncertain function. Sequences were obtained from blood. CDR3 loop: CASSYSLLGTSAPYEQYF. CDR3 sequence (DNA): TGTGCCAGCAGTTACTCGTTACTCGGGACTAGCGCTCCATACGAGCAGTACTTC.